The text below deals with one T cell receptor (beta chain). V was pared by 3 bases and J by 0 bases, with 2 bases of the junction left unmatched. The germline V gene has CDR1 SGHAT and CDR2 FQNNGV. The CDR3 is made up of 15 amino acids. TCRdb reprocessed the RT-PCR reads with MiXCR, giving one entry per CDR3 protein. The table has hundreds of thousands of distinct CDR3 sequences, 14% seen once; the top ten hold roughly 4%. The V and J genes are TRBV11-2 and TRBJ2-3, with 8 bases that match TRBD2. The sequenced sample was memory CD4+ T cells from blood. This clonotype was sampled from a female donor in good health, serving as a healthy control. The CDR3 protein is CASSFSGVSTDTQYF. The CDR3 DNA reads TGTGCCAGCAGCTTTAGCGGGGTTAGCACAGATACGCAGTATTTT.